A selection of T cell receptor beta chains follows, all from one sample in a study of T cell responses to AZD1222 COVID-19 vaccine. Sequenced by immunoSEQ multiplex PCR; TCRdb stores in-frame clones only, minus some. The sample consists of tens of thousands of clones, 70% to 90% of them appearing once. The sample consisted of peripheral blood, taken on day 0 of AZD1222 vaccination. These receptors were collected from an adult in good health. CDR3s include the opening cysteine and the closing phenylalanine or tryptophan. Each record gives: V gene, clone size, D gene, J gene, CDR3 DNA, CDR3 protein. D genes are given only for firm matches. A row's size may be missing; if present it is once, few, many or a size class.

>TRBV19|once|TRBD2|TRBJ2-7
TGTGCCAGTAGTTTTCCGGGACTAGCGGACGAGCAGTACTTC
CASSFPGLADEQYF
>TRBV7-3|NA|NA|TRBJ1-6
TGTGCCAGCAGGGAGGGAGGGAATTCACCCCTCCACTTT
CASREGGNSPLHF
>TRBV3-1/TRBV3-2|NA|TRBD2|TRBJ2-5
TGTGCCAGCAACCCAGATAGACTAGCCTTCCAAGAGACCCAGTACTTC
CASNPDRLAFQETQYF
>TRBV5-6|NA|NA|TRBJ1-2
TGTGCCAGCAGCTTGGATCAGGAGTATGGCTACACCTTC
CASSLDQEYGYTF
>TRBV6-6|NA|NA|TRBJ2-3
TGTGCCAGCAGTTACACGGAACTCACAGATACGCAGTATTTT
CASSYTELTDTQYF
>TRBV27|once|NA|TRBJ1-2
TGTGCCAGCAGTTTAGGGCAGGCGGCGATATATGGCTACACCTTC
CASSLGQAAIYGYTF
>TRBV3-1/TRBV3-2|NA|NA|TRBJ1-3
TGTGCCAGCAGCCAATCATCCGGGGGCTTTGGAAACACCATATATTTT
CASSQSSGGFGNTIYF
>TRBV28|NA|TRBD1|TRBJ1-6
TGTGCCAGCAGTTCAGGGGGTAGCTCCTATAATTCACCCCTCCACTTT
CASSSGGSSYNSPLHF
>TRBV6-6|NA|NA|TRBJ1-2
TGTGCCAGCAGTTACCCTGGGTTGCGCGACTATGGCTACACCTTC
CASSYPGLRDYGYTF
>TRBV5-4|NA|TRBD2|TRBJ2-1
TGTGCCAGCCAACCCGGGGGGAGCTCCTACAATGAGCAGTTCTTC
CASQPGGSSYNEQFF
>TRBV9|NA|TRBD1|TRBJ2-2
TGTGCCAGCAGCGCACCTACGGGACAGGGGAACACCGGGGAGCTGTTTTTT
CASSAPTGQGNTGELFF
>TRBV24-1|NA|NA|TRBJ2-7
TGTGCCACCAGTGAAAGTCAGGCCTCCTACGAGCAGTACTTC
CATSESQASYEQYF
>TRBV15|few|NA|TRBJ1-1
TGTGCCACCAGCAGACCGCATACAGTGAACACTGAAGCTTTCTTT
CATSRPHTVNTEAFF
>TRBV5-1|NA|NA|TRBJ2-7
TGCGCCAGCAGCTTGGGGGGGCGATACGAGCAGTACTTC
CASSLGGRYEQYF
>TRBV27|once|TRBD2|TRBJ2-3
TGTGCCAGCAGGACCGCACTAGCGGGAGACCCAATTAGCACAGATACGCAGTATTTT
CASRTALAGDPISTDTQYF
>TRBV28|NA|NA|TRBJ1-2
TGTGCCAGCAGTTCCGGGGATTATGGCTACACCTTC
CASSSGDYGYTF
>TRBV27|NA|TRBD2|TRBJ2-6
TGTGCCAGCAGTTCAAGGACTAGCGGGGGCCACTCTGGGGCCAACGTCCTGACTTTC
CASSSRTSGGHSGANVLTF
>TRBV30|NA|TRBD2|TRBJ2-7
TGTGCCTGGGACAGCGGGGGCTTGGCCGAGCAGTACTTC
CAWDSGGLAEQYF
>TRBV19|NA|NA|TRBJ1-6
TGTGCCAGTAGTTCACGGGAAAACTCCTATAATTCACCCCTCCACTTT
CASSSRENSYNSPLHF
>TRBV6-2/TRBV6-3|NA|TRBD1|TRBJ2-7
TGTGCCAGCAGTAGGACAGGGGGGGAGCAGTACTTC
CASSRTGGEQYF
>TRBV5-1|NA|NA|TRBJ1-3
TGCGCCAGCAGCTTGGTAGGGGTCAGGGACTCTGGAAACACCATATATTTT
CASSLVGVRDSGNTIYF
>TRBV3-1/TRBV3-2|NA|NA|TRBJ1-6
TGTGCCAGCAGCCCAGCAGAAAATTCACCCCTCCACTTT
CASSPAENSPLHF
>TRBV4-1|NA|NA|TRBJ1-6
TGCGCCAGCAGCCTCCAAGTCGGGGGGCTCATGTATTCACCCCTCCACTTT
CASSLQVGGLMYSPLHF
>TRBV18|few|TRBD1|TRBJ2-7
TGTGCCAGCTCACCAGGACAGGGCTCCCACGAGCAGTACTTC
CASSPGQGSHEQYF